This TCR beta chain was sequenced for a study of T cells in Graves' hyperthyroidism and ophthalmopathy. Amplification of TCR beta CDR3 regions used RNA as the template. HTBI primers were the set used in a first-round RT-PCR of the TCR CDR3. TCRdb itself ran the multiplex PCR reads through MiXCR, one entry per CDR3 protein. Here the sample spans roughly 700,000 distinct CDR3 sequences, 12% to 15% being singletons. Germline V lookup: CDR1 MDHEN, CDR2 SYDVKM. The J segment lost 2 bases and the V segment lost 3 bases, leaving 12 bases of the junction unmatched. The CDR3 consists of 17 residues. Sequencing was carried out using blood. The TCR comes from a woman aged 18-29 years with Graves' hyperthyroidism. The genes are TRBV28 and TRBJ1-2; 7 nucleotides agree with TRBD1. CDR3 residues: CASSFALDRKGNYGYTF. As DNA, the CDR3 is TGTGCCAGCAGTTTCGCCCTGGACAGGAAAGGGAACTATGGCTACACCTTC.